This TCR beta chain was captured by sequencing in a study of blood T cell repertoires in COVID-19. Across the whole study: T cells, B-cell-depleted T cells, or PBMCs provided the cDNA or gDNA that served as material.

Produced via immunoSEQ multiplex PCR; TCRdb's table is partial and in-frame only. Counted here are hundreds of thousands of clones, 80% to 90% occurring once; the ten biggest clones make up around 1.1%. There are 15 residues in the CDR3. The germline CDR1 and CDR2 sequences are LNHDA and SQIVND (reference sequence). The V gene lost 3 bases and the J gene lost 6 bases, with 15 bases spanning the gap. Cohorts were based on clinical histories the participants reported. This clonotype was obtained from a man aged 25-40 years who had recovered from COVID-19. The rearrangement uses TRBV19 and TRBJ1-5; no clear D. Input material: PBMCs or T cells enriched from blood (not recorded which). CDR3 protein: CASSIWSIDSQPQHF. CDR3 DNA sequence: TGTGCCAGTAGTATTTGGAGTATAGATAGTCAGCCCCAGCATTTT.